This TCR beta chain originates from a study of blood T cell repertoires in COVID-19. About the study: PBMCs, B-cell-depleted T cells, or T cells provided the cDNA or gDNA that made up the material.

The CDR3 contains 15 residues. Trimming took off 4 bases at V and 9 bases at J, with 20 bases between the two ends. CDR1 and CDR2 (germline): SGDLS, YYNGEE. Original handling: Nucleated cell number was recorded as an estimate derived from reference gene primer amplification. TCRdb keeps only in-frame clones here, not all; method: immunoSEQ multiplex PCR. V and J calls and clone size come straight from that table; D and trimming were deduced from the DNA. The sample has some 250,000 clones, roughly 80% seen once; the top ten hold approximately 7.5%. Seattle patient enrollment occurred during active infection, with longitudinal follow-up thereafter.

The origin of this receptor is a woman aged 80 or over with COVID-19, enrolled during active disease. What was sequenced was peripheral blood. The J gene is TRBJ2-1, the V gene TRBV9; a weak D match, TRBD2 (7 bases). The CDR3 DNA sequence: TGTGCCAGCAGCTTAGACGCGGGGGCGGGGAGTGAGCAGTTCTTC. As protein: CASSLDAGAGSEQFF.